This T cell receptor beta chain was sequenced during a study of blood T cell repertoires in COVID-19. Study summary: COVID-19 samples collected from the United States, Italy and Spain covered acute and convalescent phases. Sample material is recorded as cDNA or gDNA derived from T cells, B-cell-depleted T cells, or PBMCs.

Germline V gives CDR1 SGHNT, CDR2 YYREEE (reference sequence). The CDR3 totals 16 residues. Germline trimming cut 4 bases from V and 2 bases from J; bases unmatched to any gene: 6. The table came from immunoSEQ multiplex PCR; TCRdb's copy has only in-frame clones and leaves some out. The repertoire holds under 150,000 clones, with 80% as singletons. This clonotype was obtained from a man in his sixties with active or convalescent COVID-19. The sequenced sample was peripheral blood. The rearrangement joins TRBV5-4 to TRBJ2-1; 10 bases fit TRBD2. CDR3 sequence: CASSPEREGPYNEQFF. CDR3 in DNA: TGTGCCAGCAGCCCTGAGCGGGAGGGCCCCTACAATGAGCAGTTCTTC.